The clone carrying this T cell receptor (beta chain) has a single count. The sample comes from a study of PD-L1 blockade in urothelial cancer. Study as a whole: Dosed intravenously at 1,200 mg every 3 weeks, atezolizumab was initiated by patients around 2014.

Indicated time point: pretreatment peripheral blood. Anywhere from 1 to 8 samples came from each patient, spanning pretreatment and on-treatment. What went into each PCR as a spike was synthetic TCR analog templates. Libraries were prepared by immunoSEQ multiplex PCR; TCRdb keeps only in-frame clonotypes and omits some of them. The data hold about 130,000 clones, with roughly 80% observed a single time. This sequence was found in a man in his fifties with urothelial cancer. The specimen comprised PBMCs, sampled around atezolizumab (anti-PD-L1) treatment.

CDR3 sequence: CASSSSGTGSYEQYF. The CDR3 nucleotides are TGTGCCAGCAGCTCATCCGGGACAGGGTCCTACGAGCAGTACTTC. The gene calls are TRBV7-9 and TRBJ2-7; 9 nucleotides line up with TRBD1. The germline gives CDR1 SEHNR, CDR2 FQNEAQ (reference sequence). This CDR3 comprises 15 residues. V was clipped by 4 bases and J by 1 base; unmatched bases: 5.